The 9 T cell receptor beta chains below all came from one sample that was sequenced in a study of cytomegalovirus exposure and HLA in healthy donors (dated by TCRdb to the late 2010s). The receptor library was made with the immunoSEQ multiplex PCR assay. For the multiplex PCR, a mixture combining 60 forward primers for TCR Vbeta segments and 13 reverse primers for TCR Jbeta segments was used. TCRdb retrieved this table from immuneACCESS and kept in-frame rearrangements only. Not all clones are present; in checked studies, unresolved V genes account for under half, and no reason is known for the remainder. In this sample the table shows about 200,000 clones, over 70% of which occur a single time. The leading ten clones occupy about 0.77% of the sample. Input material: PBMCs. These receptors were taken from a boy younger than 10 in good health and CMV-seronegative.

V is TRBV19 and J is TRBJ1-2, with D perhaps matching TRBD1 (5 bases). CDR3 length: 13 residues. Between the trimmed V and J ends, which lost 3 bases and 4 bases, there was a span of 9 bases. CDR1 LNHDA and CDR2 SQIVND come from the germline V gene (reference sequence). The CDR3: CASSIGGSYGYTF. DNA of the CDR3: TGTGCCAGTAGTATCGGGGGGTCCTATGGCTACACCTTC.

The chain is built from TRBV7-2 and TRBJ2-3; D is possibly TRBD1 (5 bases). This CDR3 comprises 13 residues. V lost 5 bases and J 4 bases, leaving 10 bases between the germline ends. Germline CDR1 SGHTA, CDR2 FQGNSA. CDR3 residues: CASSPRVADTQYF. The DNA of the CDR3 is TGTGCCAGCAGCCCCAGGGTTGCAGATACGCAGTATTTT.

The chain is built from TRBV9 and TRBJ1-1; D may be TRBD1 (5 bases). V lost 0 bases and J 4 bases, leaving 10 bases between the germline ends. CDR3 length: 14 amino acids. Germline V gene lookup returns CDR1 SGDLS and CDR2 YYNGEE. The CDR3 sequence is CASSVDPTATEAFF. The CDR3 region has the DNA TGTGCCAGCAGCGTAGATCCGACAGCCACTGAAGCTTTCTTT.

On this clone itself: Other DNA sequences from this sample encode an identical CDR3 as well. J is TRBJ2-2 and V is TRBV9, with 8 nucleotides matching TRBD2. The V gene's germline CDR1 is SGDLS and CDR2 YYNGEE. The CDR3 spans 16 residues. Trimming took 0 bases from V and 0 from J; bases not matched to a gene: 1. CDR3: CASSVGAGANTGELFF. The CDR3 bases are TGTGCCAGCAGCGTAGGAGCGGGGGCGAACACCGGGGAGCTGTTTTTT.

The CDR3, as DNA: TGTGCCAGCAGTGACGGACAGGGCCGTGAGCAGTTCTTC. Protein sequence: CASSDGQGREQFF. The chain has TRBV7-6 and TRBJ2-1; 8 bases line up with TRBD1. The CDR3 has 13 amino acids. Losses at the gene ends were 6 bases for V and 9 bases for J; bases not matched to a gene: 7. Germline CDR1 reads SGHVS; CDR2 reads FNYEAQ.

The J gene is TRBJ2-7, the V gene TRBV4-2; D is unresolved. Trimming stripped 1 base from V and 7 bases from J, with 14 bases between. Germline-derived CDR1 and CDR2 are LGHNA and YNFKEQ. CDR3 length: 14 amino acids. The CDR3 DNA is TGTGCCAGCAGCCAAGCCATGGTGGCTGGTGAGCAGTACTTC. Translation: CASSQAMVAGEQYF.

This chain joins TRBV29-1 and TRBJ2-7; TRBD2 might be the D (6 bases). The CDR3 contains 14 residues. Trimming took off 6 bases at V and 6 bases at J, with 21 bases between the two ends. Germline values: CDR1 SQVTM, CDR2 ANQGSEA. CDR3 in amino acids: CSVGMGLNLVEQYF. The CDR3 DNA reads as TGCAGCGTGGGAATGGGACTTAACCTGGTCGAGCAGTACTTC.

This clone has more than one count but fewer than ten. This chain links TRBV27 with TRBJ1-1, with D perhaps matching TRBD1 (5 bases). Trimming removed 3 bases from V and 5 bases from J, with 10 bases in between. The germline V gene encodes CDR1 MNHEY and CDR2 SMNVEV (reference sequence). The CDR3 consists of 13 residues. DNA of the CDR3: TGTGCCAGCAGTTTGGGGGGAGGAACTGAAGCTTTCTTT. Its protein product is CASSLGGGTEAFF.

For the CDR3, the DNA is TGTGCCAGCAGTGATCGGGGCGGGACGGCGGAGACCCAGTACTTC. Its translation: CASSDRGGTAETQYF. The chain is built from TRBV2 and TRBJ2-5, with D tentatively TRBD2 (6 bases). Per germline, CDR1 SNHLY and CDR2 FYNNEI. Trimming shortened V by 3 bases and J by 5 bases, and 16 bases separated the two germline ends. The CDR3 loop spans 15 amino acids.